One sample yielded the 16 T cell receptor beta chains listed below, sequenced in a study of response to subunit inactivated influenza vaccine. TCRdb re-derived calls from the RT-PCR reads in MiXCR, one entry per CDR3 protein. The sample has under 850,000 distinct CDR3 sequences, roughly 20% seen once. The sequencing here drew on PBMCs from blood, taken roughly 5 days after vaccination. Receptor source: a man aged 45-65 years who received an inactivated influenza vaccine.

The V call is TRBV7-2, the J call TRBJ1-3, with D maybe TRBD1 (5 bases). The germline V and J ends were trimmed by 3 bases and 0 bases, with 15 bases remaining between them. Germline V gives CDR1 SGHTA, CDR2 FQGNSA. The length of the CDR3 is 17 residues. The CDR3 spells CASSLVGTQSSGNTIYF. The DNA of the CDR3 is TGTGCCAGCAGCTTGGTTGGGACCCAGAGCTCTGGAAACACCATATATTTT.

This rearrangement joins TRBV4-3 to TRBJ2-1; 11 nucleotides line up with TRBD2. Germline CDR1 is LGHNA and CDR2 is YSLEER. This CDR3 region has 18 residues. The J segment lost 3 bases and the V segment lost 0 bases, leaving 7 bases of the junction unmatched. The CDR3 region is CASSQDGIGTSGYNEQFF. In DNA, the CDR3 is TGCGCCAGCAGCCAAGATGGGATAGGGACTAGCGGCTACAATGAGCAGTTCTTC.

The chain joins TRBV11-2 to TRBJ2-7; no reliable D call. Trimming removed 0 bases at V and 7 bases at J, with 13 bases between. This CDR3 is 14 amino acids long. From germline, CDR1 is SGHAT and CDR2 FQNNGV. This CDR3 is CASSLDAPVGEQYF. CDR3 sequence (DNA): TGTGCCAGCAGCTTAGACGCCCCGGTGGGGGAGCAGTACTTC.

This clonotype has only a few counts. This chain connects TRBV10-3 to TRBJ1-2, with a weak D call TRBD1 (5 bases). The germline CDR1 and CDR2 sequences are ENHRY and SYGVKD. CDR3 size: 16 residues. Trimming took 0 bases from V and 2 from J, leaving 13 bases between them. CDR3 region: CAISESVPGRNYGYTF. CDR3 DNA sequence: TGTGCCATCAGTGAGTCAGTCCCAGGGAGGAACTATGGCTACACCTTC.

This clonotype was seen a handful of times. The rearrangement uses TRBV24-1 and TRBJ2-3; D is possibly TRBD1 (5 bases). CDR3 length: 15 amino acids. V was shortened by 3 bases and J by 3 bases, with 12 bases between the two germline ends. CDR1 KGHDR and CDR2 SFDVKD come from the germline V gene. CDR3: CATSDPAGWTDTQYF. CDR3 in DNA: TGTGCCACCAGTGATCCGGCAGGGTGGACAGATACGCAGTATTTT.

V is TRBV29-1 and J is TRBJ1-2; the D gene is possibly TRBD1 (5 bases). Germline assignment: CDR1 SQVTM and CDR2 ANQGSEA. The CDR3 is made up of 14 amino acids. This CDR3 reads CTSYSPGRIDGYTF. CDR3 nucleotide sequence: TGCACTTCCTATTCCCCGGGGCGCATTGATGGCTACACCTTC.

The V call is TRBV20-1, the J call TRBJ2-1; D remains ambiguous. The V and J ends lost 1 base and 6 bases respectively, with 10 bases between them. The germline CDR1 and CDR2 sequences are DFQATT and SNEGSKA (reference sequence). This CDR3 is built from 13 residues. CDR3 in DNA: TGCAGTGCTAGAGGGCGGCAGATCAATGAGCAGTTCTTC. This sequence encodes CSARGRQINEQFF.

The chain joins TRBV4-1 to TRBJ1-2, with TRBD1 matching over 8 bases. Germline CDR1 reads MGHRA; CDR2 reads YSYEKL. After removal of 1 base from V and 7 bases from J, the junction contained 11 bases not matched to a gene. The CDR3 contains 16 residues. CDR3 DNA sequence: TGCGCCAGCAGCCAAGTCCTACCCGACAGGGGATTTGGCTACACCTTC. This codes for CASSQVLPDRGFGYTF.

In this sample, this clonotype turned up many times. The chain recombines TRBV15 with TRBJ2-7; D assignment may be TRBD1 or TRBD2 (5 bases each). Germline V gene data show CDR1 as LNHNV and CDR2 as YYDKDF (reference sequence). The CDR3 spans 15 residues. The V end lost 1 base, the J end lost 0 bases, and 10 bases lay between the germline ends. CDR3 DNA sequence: TGTGCCACCAGCAGAGGGGGGTTGAGCTCCTACGAGCAGTACTTC. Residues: CATSRGGLSSYEQYF.

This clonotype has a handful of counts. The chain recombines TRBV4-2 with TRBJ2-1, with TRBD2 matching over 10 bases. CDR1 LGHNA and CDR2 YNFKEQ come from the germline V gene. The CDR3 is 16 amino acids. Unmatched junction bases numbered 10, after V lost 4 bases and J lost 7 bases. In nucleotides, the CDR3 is TGTGCCAGCAGCCGGCTACTAGCGGGACAGTTAAATGAGCAGTTCTTC. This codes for CASSRLLAGQLNEQFF.

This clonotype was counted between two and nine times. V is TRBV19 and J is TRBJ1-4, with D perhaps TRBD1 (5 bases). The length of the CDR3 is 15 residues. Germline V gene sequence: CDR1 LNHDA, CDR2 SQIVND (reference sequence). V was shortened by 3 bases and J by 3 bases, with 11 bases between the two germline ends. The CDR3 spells CASSMARQSNEKLFF. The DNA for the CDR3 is TGTGCCAGTAGTATGGCAAGACAGTCTAATGAAAAACTGTTTTTT.

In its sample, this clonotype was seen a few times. The CDR3 nucleotides read TGCAGTGCTGCTAGTCGAGAGACCCAGTACTTC. It yields the protein CSAASRETQYF. The rearrangement links TRBV20-1 to TRBJ2-5; D call uncertain. This CDR3 has 11 amino acids. Trimming took 5 bases from V and 4 from J, leaving 8 bases between them. Germline-derived CDR1 and CDR2 are DFQATT and SNEGSKA (reference sequence).

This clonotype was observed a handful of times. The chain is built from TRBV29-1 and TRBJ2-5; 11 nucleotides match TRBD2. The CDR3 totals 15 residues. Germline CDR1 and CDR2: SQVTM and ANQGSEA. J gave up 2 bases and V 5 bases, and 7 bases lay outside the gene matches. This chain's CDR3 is CSVREGTSGQETQYF. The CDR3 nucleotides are TGCAGCGTTCGGGAAGGGACTAGCGGTCAAGAGACCCAGTACTTC.

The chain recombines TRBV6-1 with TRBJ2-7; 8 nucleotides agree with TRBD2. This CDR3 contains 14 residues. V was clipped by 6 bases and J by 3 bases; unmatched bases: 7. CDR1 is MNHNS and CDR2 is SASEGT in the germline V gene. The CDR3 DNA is TGTGCCAGCAGAAGTACTAGCGGCATCTACGAGCAGTACTTC. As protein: CASRSTSGIYEQYF.

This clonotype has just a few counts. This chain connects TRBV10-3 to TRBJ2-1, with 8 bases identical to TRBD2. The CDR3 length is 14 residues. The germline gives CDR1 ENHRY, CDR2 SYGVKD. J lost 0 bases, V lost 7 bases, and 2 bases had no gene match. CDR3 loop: CAITAGVSYNEQFF. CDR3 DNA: TGTGCCATCACAGCGGGAGTCTCCTACAATGAGCAGTTCTTC.

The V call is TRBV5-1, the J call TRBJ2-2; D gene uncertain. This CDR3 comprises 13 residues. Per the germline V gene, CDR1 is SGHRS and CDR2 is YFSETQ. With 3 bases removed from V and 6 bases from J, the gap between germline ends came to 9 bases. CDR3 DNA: TGCGCCAGCAGCTGGAGTCCGGCCGGGGAGCTGTTTTTT. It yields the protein CASSWSPAGELFF.